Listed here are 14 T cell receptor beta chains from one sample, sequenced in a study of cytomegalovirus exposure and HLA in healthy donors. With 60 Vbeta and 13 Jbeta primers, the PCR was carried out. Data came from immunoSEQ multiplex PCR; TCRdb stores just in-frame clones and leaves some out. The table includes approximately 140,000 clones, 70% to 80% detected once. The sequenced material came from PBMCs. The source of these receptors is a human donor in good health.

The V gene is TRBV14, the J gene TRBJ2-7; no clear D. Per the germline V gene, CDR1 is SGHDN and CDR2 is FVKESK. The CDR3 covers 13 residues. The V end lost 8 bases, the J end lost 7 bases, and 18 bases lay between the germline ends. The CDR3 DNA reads TGTGCCAGCGAGTTAGGCGGTTCGAGGGAGCAGTACTTC. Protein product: CASELGGSREQYF.

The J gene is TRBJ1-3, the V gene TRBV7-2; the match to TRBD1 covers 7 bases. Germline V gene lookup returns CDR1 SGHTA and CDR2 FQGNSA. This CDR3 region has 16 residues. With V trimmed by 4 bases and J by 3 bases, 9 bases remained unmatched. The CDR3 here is CASSSPGGLFGNTIYF. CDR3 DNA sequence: TGTGCCAGCAGCTCCCCAGGGGGATTGTTTGGAAACACCATATATTTT. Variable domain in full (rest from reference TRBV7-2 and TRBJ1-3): GAGVSQSPSNKVTEKGKDVELRCDPISGHTALYWYRQSLGQGLEFLIYFQGNSAPDKSGLPSDRFSAERTGGSVSTLTIQRTQQEDSAVYLCASSSPGGLFGNTIYFGEGSWLTVV.

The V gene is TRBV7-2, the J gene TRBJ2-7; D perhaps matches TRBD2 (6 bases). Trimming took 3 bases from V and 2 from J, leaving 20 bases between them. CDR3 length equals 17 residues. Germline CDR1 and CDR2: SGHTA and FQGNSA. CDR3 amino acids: CASSFGTRVGSPYEQYF. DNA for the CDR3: TGTGCCAGCAGCTTTGGGACTCGGGTCGGGAGTCCCTACGAGCAGTACTTC.

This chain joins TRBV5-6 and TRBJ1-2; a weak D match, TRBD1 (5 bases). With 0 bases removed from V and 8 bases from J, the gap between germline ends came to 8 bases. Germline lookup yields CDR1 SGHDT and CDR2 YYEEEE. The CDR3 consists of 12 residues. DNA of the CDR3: TGTGCCAGCAGCTTGGTTGGGGCCGGCTACACCTTC. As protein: CASSLVGAGYTF.

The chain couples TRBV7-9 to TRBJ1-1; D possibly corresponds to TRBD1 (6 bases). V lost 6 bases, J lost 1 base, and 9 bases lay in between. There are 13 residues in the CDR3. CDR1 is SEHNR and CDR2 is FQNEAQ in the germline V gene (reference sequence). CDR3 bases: TGTGCCAGCAGTGTACAGGGGAACACTGAAGCTTTCTTT. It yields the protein CASSVQGNTEAFF.

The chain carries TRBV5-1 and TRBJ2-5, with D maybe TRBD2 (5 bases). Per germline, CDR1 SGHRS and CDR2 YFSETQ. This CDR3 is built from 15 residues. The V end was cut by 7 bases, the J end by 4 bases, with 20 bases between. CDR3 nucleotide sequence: TGCGCCAGCCGACCAATCGACGCGGGTGGAGAGACCCAGTACTTC. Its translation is CASRPIDAGGETQYF.

In DNA, the CDR3 is TGTGCCAGCAGCTTAGCAGGGGCCGAAGAGACCCAGTACTTC. Its protein product is CASSLAGAEETQYF. The gene calls are TRBV7-9 and TRBJ2-5; D is possibly TRBD1 (5 bases). This CDR3 is 14 amino acids long. The V end lost 0 bases, the J end lost 3 bases, and 8 bases lay between the germline ends. Germline V lookup: CDR1 SEHNR, CDR2 FQNEAQ (reference sequence).

In DNA form, the CDR3 reads TGTGCCAGCAGTGTGACAGGGGGCGGAAATCAGCCCCAGCATTTT. Its protein product is CASSVTGGGNQPQHF. The rearrangement links TRBV6-1 to TRBJ1-5, with 10 bases aligning to TRBD1. Germline V gene data show CDR1 as MNHNS and CDR2 as SASEGT. The V segment lost 4 bases and the J segment 4 bases; nucleotides outside the gene matches: 4. This CDR3 comprises 15 residues.

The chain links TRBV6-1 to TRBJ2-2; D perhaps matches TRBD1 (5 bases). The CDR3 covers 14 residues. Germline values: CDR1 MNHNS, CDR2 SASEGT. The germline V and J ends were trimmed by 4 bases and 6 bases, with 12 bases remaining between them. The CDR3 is CASSAKSGPGELFF. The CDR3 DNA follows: TGTGCCAGCAGTGCCAAATCAGGGCCCGGGGAGCTGTTTTTT.

The CDR3 here is CAISEPSNRGTNTGELFF. The CDR3 DNA reads as TGTGCCATCAGTGAGCCGAGTAACAGGGGGACGAACACCGGGGAGCTGTTTTTT. This chain connects TRBV10-3 to TRBJ2-2; the match to TRBD1 covers 8 bases. There are 18 residues in the CDR3. Trimming at V came to 2 bases and at J to 0 bases, leaving 8 bases not matched to a gene. Germline-derived CDR1 and CDR2 are ENHRY and SYGVKD.

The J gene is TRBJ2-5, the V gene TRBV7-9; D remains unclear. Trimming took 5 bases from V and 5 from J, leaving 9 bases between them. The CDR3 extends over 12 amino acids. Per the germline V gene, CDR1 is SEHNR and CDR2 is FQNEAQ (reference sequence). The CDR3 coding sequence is TGTGCCAGCAGCCCCCGTCCCGAGACCCAGTACTTC. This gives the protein CASSPRPETQYF.

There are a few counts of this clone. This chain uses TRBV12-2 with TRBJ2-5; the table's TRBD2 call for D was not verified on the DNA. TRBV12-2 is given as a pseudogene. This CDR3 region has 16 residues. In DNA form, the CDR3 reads TGTGCAAGTCGCTTTAATCCTCTCGGGTTACCAGAGACCCAGTACTTC. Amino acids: CASRFNPLGLPETQYF.

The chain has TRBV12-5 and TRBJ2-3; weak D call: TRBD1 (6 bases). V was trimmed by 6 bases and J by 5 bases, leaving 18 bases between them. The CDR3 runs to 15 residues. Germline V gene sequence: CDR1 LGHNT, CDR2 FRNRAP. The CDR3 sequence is CASGSFRQVEDTQYF. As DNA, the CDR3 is TGTGCTAGTGGCTCTTTCCGACAGGTCGAAGATACGCAGTATTTT. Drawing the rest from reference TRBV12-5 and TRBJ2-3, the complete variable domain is DARVTQTPRHKVTEMGQEVTMRCQPILGHNTVFWYRQTMMQGLELLAYFRNRAPLDDSGMPKDRFSAEMPDATLATLKIQPSEPRDSAVYFCASGSFRQVEDTQYFGPGTRLTVL.

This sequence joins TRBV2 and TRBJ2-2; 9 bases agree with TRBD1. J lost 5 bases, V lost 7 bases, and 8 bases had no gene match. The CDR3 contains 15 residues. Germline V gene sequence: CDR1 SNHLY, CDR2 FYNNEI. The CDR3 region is CASKGQGEITGELFF. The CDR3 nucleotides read TGTGCCAGCAAGGGACAGGGTGAGATAACCGGGGAGCTGTTTTTT.